This TCR beta chain was sequenced during a study of somatic mutations in cytotoxic T cells in rheumatoid arthritis. About the study: Each patient's diagnosis was followed right away by a blood draw (approximately 30 ml EDTA), before any treatment.

Sequenced by immunoSEQ multiplex PCR; TCRdb stores in-frame clones only, minus some. The sample shows roughly 20,000 clones, around 63% of them seen only once. V shed 6 bases, J shed 3 bases, and the junction held 10 bases outside the gene matches. The length of the CDR3 is 15 residues. Germline V CDR1 and CDR2: MDHEN, SYDVKM. Regarding the study as a whole: CD8+ T-cell clonality showed no significant difference between rheumatoid arthritis patients and age-matched healthy controls. Among patients with rheumatoid arthritis, but not healthy controls, CD8+ clonality increased with age. Some patients, about an eighth of the roughly 60, had a largest CD8+ clone that exceeded 20% of CD8+ cells.

Only one count was recorded for this clone. Its antigen is not known. The sequence was obtained from an adult with rheumatoid arthritis. The J gene is TRBJ2-7, the V gene TRBV28, with 8 bases lining up with TRBD2. Input material: CD8+ T cells sorted from blood. The CDR3 DNA follows: TGTGCCAGCAGCCCCTCCGGGGGGGCCGTCTACGAGCAGTACTTC. Translation gives CASSPSGGAVYEQYF.